This entry lists 4 T cell receptor beta chains sequenced from one sample in a study of blood T cell repertoires in COVID-19. Assay used: immunoSEQ multiplex PCR; TCRdb lists only in-frame clones, some missing. The sample has about 330,000 clones, 80% to 90% seen once. Sequenced material: peripheral blood. The receptors here all came from a man younger than 40 with COVID-19, enrolled during active disease.

The V call is TRBV10-3, the J call TRBJ2-1; 11 positions agree with TRBD2. The CDR3 covers 13 residues. Germline CDR1 ENHRY, CDR2 SYGVKD. Trimming cost V 9 bases and J 5 bases; bases outside gene matches: 3. The CDR3 is CAINSGRDNEQFF. The DNA for the CDR3 is TGTGCCATAAATAGCGGGAGGGACAATGAGCAGTTCTTC.

The chain employs TRBV6-5 and TRBJ2-1; the match to TRBD1 covers 11 bases. This CDR3 has 16 amino acids. V shed 2 bases, J shed 9 bases, and the junction held 9 bases outside the gene matches. Germline CDR1 MNHEY, CDR2 SVGAGI. The CDR3 loop is CASSYGRDRGNSEQFF. For the CDR3, the DNA is TGTGCCAGCAGTTACGGCCGGGACAGGGGGAATAGTGAGCAGTTCTTC.

This chain joins TRBV11-2 and TRBJ2-5, with 9 bases identical to TRBD2. The germline gives CDR1 SGHAT, CDR2 FQNNGV. Trimming at V came to 5 bases and at J to 5 bases, leaving 9 bases not matched to a gene. CDR3 length: 15 residues. This chain's CDR3 is CASSDGTSIMETQYF. DNA for the CDR3: TGTGCCAGCAGCGACGGGACTAGCATAATGGAGACCCAGTACTTC.

The chain combines TRBV15 with TRBJ1-2, with 9 bases fitting TRBD1. V lost 3 bases to trimming and J lost 6 bases; unmatched junction nucleotides: 8. The germline V gene has CDR1 LNHNV and CDR2 YYDKDF (reference sequence). There are 15 residues in the CDR3. CDR3 DNA sequence: TGTGCCACCAGCAGTTCCACAGGGGGCGCGGATGGCTACACCTTC. Its translation is CATSSSTGGADGYTF. The full variable domain, in which reference TRBV15 and TRBJ1-2 provide the parts outside the CDR3, is DAMVIQNPRYQVTQFGKPVTLSCSQTLNHNVMYWYQQKSSQAPKLLFHYYDKDFNNEADTPDNFQSRRPNTSFCFLDIRSPGLGDTAMYLCATSSSTGGADGYTFGSGTRLTVV.